This is a list of T cell receptor beta chains from one sample in a study of blood T cell repertoires in COVID-19. Measured with immunoSEQ multiplex PCR; TCRdb has only the in-frame clones, and not every one. This table has about 210,000 clones, 86% appearing once. Sequenced input: PBMCs or T cells enriched from blood (not recorded which). The receptor set was obtained from a woman aged 40-49 years with acute COVID-19. The CDR3 runs from the conserved cysteine through the conserved F or W. A D gene is named only where the DNA matches it firmly. Clone size appears in some rows only: once, few, many, or a class for an expanded clone.

clone_size	v_call	d_call	j_call	cdr3_nt	cdr3_aa
NA	TRBV4-2	TRBD1	TRBJ1-2	TGTGCCAGCAGTCACCATTCCCAGGACAGGGGGATCTATGGCTACACCTTC	CASSHHSQDRGIYGYTF
NA	TRBV28	NA	TRBJ2-7	TGTGCCAGCAGTTTTCACCCCGGAGCCTACGAGCAGTACTTC	CASSFHPGAYEQYF
NA	TRBV28	NA	TRBJ2-7	TGTGCCAGCAGCCTGGGACTTTTTTACGAGCAGTACTTC	CASSLGLFYEQYF
NA	TRBV2	NA	TRBJ1-1	TGTGCCAGCAGTGAGACAGTGAACACTGAAGCTTTCTTT	CASSETVNTEAFF
NA	TRBV11-2	NA	TRBJ2-7	TGTGCCAGCAGCTTAGTGTCTCCTCCCTACGAGCAGTACTTC	CASSLVSPPYEQYF
few	TRBV6-6	TRBD1	TRBJ1-5	TGTGCCAGCAGCTCCGGGACAGGGCAGCAGCCCCAGCATTTT	CASSSGTGQQPQHF
NA	TRBV24-1	TRBD2	TRBJ2-7	TGTGCCACCAGTGACTCGACTAGCGGGTCCTACGAGCAGTACTTC	CATSDSTSGSYEQYF
NA	TRBV5-1	NA	TRBJ2-2	TGCGCCAGCGGGGCAGGGTCGGGCACCGGGGAGCTGTTTTTT	CASGAGSGTGELFF
NA	TRBV4-3	TRBD1	TRBJ1-3	TGCGCCAGCAGCCCCCGAGGCGGAGGGGGCACTGGAAACACCATATATTTT	CASSPRGGGGTGNTIYF
NA	TRBV27	TRBD1	TRBJ1-3	TGTGCCAGCAGTATCGGACAGGCTTCCCTTCTATATTTT	CASSIGQASLLYF
NA	TRBV2	TRBD1	TRBJ1-3	TGTGCCAGCAGTGAAGCGCTAGGACAGGGAGGAAACACCATATATTTT	CASSEALGQGGNTIYF
NA	TRBV19	NA	TRBJ1-5	TGTGCCAGTAGTAAGGGGGGGACCAATCAGCCCCAGCATTTT	CASSKGGTNQPQHF
NA	TRBV18	NA	TRBJ2-3	TGTGCCAGCTCACCACCGACGGGAAGCACAGATACGCAGTATTTT	CASSPPTGSTDTQYF
NA	TRBV5-6	NA	TRBJ2-6	TGTGCCAGCAGCTTTGGAGGTTGGAGGGGTTCAGGGGCCAACGTCCTGACTTTC	CASSFGGWRGSGANVLTF
once	TRBV11-2	TRBD1	TRBJ2-7	TGTGCCAGCAGCTCCGTGGGACAGGGGGTTGAGCAGTACTTC	CASSSVGQGVEQYF
NA	TRBV5-8	NA	TRBJ2-1	TGTGCCAGCAGCGGGGGGGCCCTCTTAGGGAATGAGCAGTTCTTC	CASSGGALLGNEQFF
NA	TRBV6-5	TRBD1	TRBJ1-1	TGTGCCAGCGGAGGGGGCGCATGGGGCACTGAAGCTTTCTTT	CASGGGAWGTEAFF
NA	TRBV4-2	NA	TRBJ1-2	TGTGCCAGCAGCCAGTCTAGACAGGCGAGCTATGGCTACACCTTC	CASSQSRQASYGYTF
many	TRBV28	TRBD1	TRBJ1-2	TGTGCCAGCAGTTCTGCCGACAGGGGATGGAATGGCTACACCTTC	CASSSADRGWNGYTF
NA	TRBV3-1/TRBV3-2	TRBD1	TRBJ2-7	TGTGCCAGCAGCCAAGAAGGACAGGGACTCTACGAGCAGTACTTC	CASSQEGQGLYEQYF
few	TRBV19	TRBD1	TRBJ1-1	TGTGCCAGTAGTTACGGGGACAGCACTGAAGCTTTCTTT	CASSYGDSTEAFF
NA	TRBV25-1	TRBD2	TRBJ2-7	TGTGCCAGCAGTGAATCTGAACTAGCGGTCTACGAGCAGTACTTC	CASSESELAVYEQYF
NA	TRBV19	TRBD2	TRBJ2-3	TGTGCCAGTAGTTCCACTAGCGGCCTATGGAGCACAGATACGCAGTATTTT	CASSSTSGLWSTDTQYF
few	TRBV28	TRBD1	TRBJ1-1	TGTGCCAGCAGTTTATACCCCGGGACAGGCACTGAAGCTTTCTTT	CASSLYPGTGTEAFF
NA	TRBV12-2	NA	TRBJ1-3	TGTGCAAGTCGCCCCCACCAGGGGGCCTCTGGAAACACCATATATTTT	CASRPHQGASGNTIYF
many	TRBV7-9	NA	TRBJ1-5	TGTGCCAGCAGCTTAGGGGGAGTAAATAGCAATCAGCCCCAGCATTTT	CASSLGGVNSNQPQHF
NA	TRBV28	TRBD2	TRBJ2-7	TGTGCCAGCTTGCGGACTAGCGGCTCCTACGAGCAGTACTTC	CASLRTSGSYEQYF
NA	TRBV24-1	TRBD1	TRBJ1-2	TGTGCCACCAGTGCGACAGGGGAGGCCTATGGCTACACCTTC	CATSATGEAYGYTF
NA	TRBV5-8	NA	TRBJ2-7	TGTGCCAGCAGCTTGGGGTATAGAGGTGTGCAGTACTTC	CASSLGYRGVQYF
NA	TRBV5-4	TRBD1	TRBJ1-5	TGTGCCAGCAGCCGTGGGACAGGGGGCAATCAGCCCCAGCATTTT	CASSRGTGGNQPQHF
NA	TRBV18	NA	TRBJ1-1	TGTGCCAGCTCACCACGCGGCCTGGGGGGGTCCGTGAACACTGAAGCTTTCTTT	CASSPRGLGGSVNTEAFF
NA	TRBV7-2	TRBD1	TRBJ1-2	TGTGCCAGCAGCTCCGGCCCGGGGACAGGGGGCTACACCTTC	CASSSGPGTGGYTF
NA	TRBV28	NA	TRBJ1-5	TGTGCCAGCAGACCTCAGGGGAATCAGCCCCAGCATTTT	CASRPQGNQPQHF
NA	TRBV19	NA	TRBJ2-1	TGTGCCAGTCGAAGAACAGAATTTAACAATGAGCAGTTCTTC	CASRRTEFNNEQFF
NA	TRBV11-1	NA	TRBJ1-1	TGTGCCAGCAGCTTATCCAGGGTGGCCACTGAAGCTTTCTTT	CASSLSRVATEAFF
NA	TRBV10-2	TRBD1	TRBJ1-6	TGCGCCAGCAACGCCCAGGGGGCCTATAATTCACCCCTCCACTTT	CASNAQGAYNSPLHF
NA	TRBV4-2	TRBD2	TRBJ2-4	TGTGCCAGCAGCCAAGACGATGGACTAGCGGGAGGGGCCGGGGACATTCAGTACTTC	CASSQDDGLAGGAGDIQYF
NA	TRBV5-1	TRBD2	TRBJ2-1	TGCGCCAGCAGCTTCGGCCGGACTAGCTACAATGAGCAGTTCTTC	CASSFGRTSYNEQFF
NA	TRBV2	NA	TRBJ1-5	TGTGCCAGCACCCTTGGGGGGTCTCAGCCCCAGCATTTT	CASTLGGSQPQHF
NA	TRBV5-6	TRBD2	TRBJ2-3	TGTGCCAGCAGCTTGAGGACTAGCGGGAGCTTTCGGACAGATACGCAGTATTTT	CASSLRTSGSFRTDTQYF
NA	TRBV7-3	TRBD1	TRBJ2-3	TGTGCCAGCGTCTCCGGACAGGGGACCACAGATACGCAGTATTTT	CASVSGQGTTDTQYF
few	TRBV3-1/TRBV3-2	NA	TRBJ2-3	TGTGCCAGCAGGAGCGGAGATACGCAGTATTTT	CASRSGDTQYF
NA	TRBV12-3/TRBV12-4	NA	TRBJ1-5	TGTGCCAGCAGTTTCCAGGGCTATCAGCCCCAGCATTTT	CASSFQGYQPQHF
NA	TRBV7-9	NA	TRBJ2-7	TGTGCCAGCAGCCAACAGGGTGGCGAGCAGTACTTC	CASSQQGGEQYF
few	TRBV7-8	NA	TRBJ2-7	TGTGCCAGCACCCTTACGGGACTGGACTACGAGCAGTACTTC	CASTLTGLDYEQYF
NA	TRBV14	NA	TRBJ2-4	TGTGCCAGCAGCCAAGGGCTGGCCACAAACATTCAGTACTTC	CASSQGLATNIQYF
NA	TRBV28	NA	TRBJ2-7	TGTGCCAGCAGTTCGCCGGGAGGGGGCATAGCGGGGAGCTCCTACGAGCAGTACTTC	CASSSPGGGIAGSSYEQYF
NA	TRBV2	TRBD2	TRBJ2-5	TGTGCCAGCAGTGCTGGGCGGGAGAAGACCCAGTACTTC	CASSAGREKTQYF
NA	TRBV6-2/TRBV6-3	TRBD1	TRBJ1-2	TGTGCCAGCAGTCACAGGGGGGGAAGATTTGGCTACACCTTC	CASSHRGGRFGYTF
NA	TRBV10-3	TRBD2	TRBJ2-1	TGTGCCATTGCGGGAGTTGGGGATGAGCAGTTCTTC	CAIAGVGDEQFF
NA	TRBV19	TRBD1	TRBJ2-6	TGTGCCAGTAGCATAGGGACAGGGCACGTCCTGACTTTC	CASSIGTGHVLTF